What follows are 13 T cell receptor beta chains derived from one specimen sequenced in a study of vaccination and CD4 T cells after COVID-19. Indicated treatment: 10-day PBMC culture with coronavirus spike peptide pools or control peptides (ViraFEST assay). Sequenced with the Oncomine TCR Beta short-read assay was DNA taken from cultured CD4+ T cells. MiXCR, run by TCRdb on the PCR reads, gives a single entry per CDR3 protein. Here the sample spans 6,000 or so distinct CDR3 sequences, about two fifths being singletons. These receptors are not linked to any known antigen. Sequenced material: CD4+ T cells from blood, cultured in vitro. These receptors originate from a human donor who had recovered from COVID-19.

This chain links TRBV29-1 with TRBJ2-7; 12 bases align to TRBD1. V lost 7 bases, J lost 7 bases, and 5 bases stayed unmatched. The CDR3 is 12 residues long. Germline CDR1 is SQVTM and CDR2 is ANQGSEA. Written as DNA, the CDR3 is TGCAGCGGGGGACAGGGGGCGGGAGAGCAGTACTTC. It specifies CSGGQGAGEQYF.

The gene calls are TRBV28 and TRBJ1-5; no reliable D call. Trimming shortened V by 6 bases and J by 3 bases, and 6 bases separated the two germline ends. CDR1 is MDHEN, CDR2 SYDVKM, per germline. This CDR3 contains 12 residues. The CDR3 coding sequence is TGTGCCAGCAGCTCAAACAATCAGCCCCAGCATTTT. Protein: CASSSNNQPQHF.

The chain uses TRBV28 and TRBJ2-7; maybe TRBD2 (5 bases). Trimming shortened V by 5 bases and J by 4 bases, and 9 bases separated the two germline ends. In germline, CDR1 is MDHEN, CDR2 SYDVKM. This CDR3 spans 12 amino acids. The CDR3 DNA sequence: TGTGCCAGCAGTCCAGAGGGTTACGAGCAGTACTTC. Its translation: CASSPEGYEQYF.

By proportion, this clonotype is medium-sized. The chain is built from TRBV20-1 and TRBJ2-7; 9 positions match TRBD2. Germline V gene sequence: CDR1 DFQATT, CDR2 SNEGSKA (reference sequence). The CDR3 covers 13 residues. V gave up 3 bases and J gave up 0 bases; unmatched junction bases: 0. The CDR3, as DNA: TGCAGTGCTAGGACTAGCGGCTCCTACGAGCAGTACTTC. It yields the protein CSARTSGSYEQYF.

By sample share, this clonotype is large. The V and J genes are TRBV20-1 and TRBJ1-2, with 9 bases identical to TRBD1. The CDR3 is 13 amino acids. CDR1 is DFQATT, CDR2 SNEGSKA, per germline (reference sequence). V lost 1 base to trimming and J lost 8 bases; unmatched junction nucleotides: 5. As DNA, the CDR3 is TGCAGTGCTAGAGGGGACAGGGTCTGGGGCTACACCTTC. Encoded protein: CSARGDRVWGYTF.

The chain recombines TRBV21-1 with TRBJ1-2; the table's D call TRBD1 went unverified against the DNA. TRBV21-1 is classified as a pseudogene. The CDR3 runs 14 residues. CDR3 sequence: CASSRGRQGYGYTF. The CDR3 coding sequence is TGTGCCAGCAGCCGAGGACGGCAGGGATATGGCTACACCTTC.

This chain joins TRBV10-3 and TRBJ1-2, with D perhaps TRBD1 (6 bases). The CDR3 is 13 residues long. Germline V gene data show CDR1 as ENHRY and CDR2 as SYGVKD. V lost 7 bases and J lost 7, with 16 bases in between. The CDR3 here is CAIKATGSLGYTF. In DNA, the CDR3 is TGTGCCATCAAAGCCACAGGGAGTCTTGGCTACACCTTC.

V gene TRBV5-1 combines with J gene TRBJ2-1, with D uncertain. V was shortened by 4 bases and J by 0 bases, with 11 bases between the two germline ends. Germline CDR1 and CDR2: SGHRS and YFSETQ. There are 15 residues in the CDR3. CDR3 nucleotide sequence: TGCGCCAGCAGCAGCACCTTGAGCTCCTACAATGAGCAGTTCTTC. This sequence encodes CASSSTLSSYNEQFF.

For the CDR3, the DNA is TGCAGCGTTGTAACAGCTGAAGCTTTCTTT. This encodes CSVVTAEAFF. The chain couples TRBV29-1 to TRBJ1-1; no firm D call. CDR1 SQVTM and CDR2 ANQGSEA come from the germline V gene. The CDR3 contains 10 residues. Deletions cut 4 bases from V and 6 bases from J, with 6 bases between. The full variable domain, in which reference TRBV29-1 and TRBJ1-1 provide the parts outside the CDR3, is SAVISQKPSRDICQRGTSLTIQCQVDSQVTMMFWYRQQPGQSLTLIATANQGSEATYESGFVIDKFPISRPNLTFSTLTVSNMSPEDSSIYLCSVVTAEAFFGQGTRLTVV.

This clonotype was detected a few times. The genes are TRBV10-2 and TRBJ1-2; D is uncertain. Germline CDR1 and CDR2: WSHSY and SAAADI. The CDR3 is 13 residues long. V lost 3 bases to trimming and J lost 8 bases, with 13 bases between them. CDR3 amino acids: CASSDSGPLGYTF. CDR3 sequence (DNA): TGCGCCAGCAGTGACTCAGGCCCGTTGGGCTACACCTTC.

The chain uses TRBV11-3 and TRBJ1-1, with D unclear. With 2 bases removed from V and 11 bases from J, the gap between germline ends came to 12 bases. Germline lookup yields CDR1 SGHNT and CDR2 YENEEA. The CDR3 length is 12 residues. This CDR3 reads CASSLSRTRAFF. DNA for the CDR3: TGTGCCAGCAGCTTATCCAGGACGAGGGCTTTCTTT. The complete variable domain, with remaining parts taken from reference TRBV11-3 and TRBJ1-1, reads EAGVVQSPRYKIIEKKQPVAFWCNPISGHNTLYWYLQNLGQGPELLIRYENEEAVDDSQLPKDRFSAERLKGVDSTLKIQPAELGDSAVYLCASSLSRTRAFFGQGTRLTVV.

The chain links TRBV6-1 to TRBJ2-7, with TRBD1 identical over 10 bases. The germline CDR1 and CDR2 sequences are MNHNS and SASEGT. V was clipped by 7 bases and J by 7 bases; unmatched bases: 7. There are 13 residues in the CDR3. This CDR3 reads CASNAGQGREQYF. For the CDR3, the DNA is TGTGCCAGCAACGCGGGACAGGGGCGGGAGCAGTACTTC.

Concerning this clonotype: Likely a read error: the CDR3 ends without its conserved phenylalanine or tryptophan. V usage is TRBV20-1 and J usage is TRBJ2-5; either TRBD1 or TRBD2 may supply D (5 bases each). The CDR3 runs to 14 residues. The V end was cut by 6 bases, the J end by 4 bases, with 18 bases between. The germline V gene encodes CDR1 DFQATT and CDR2 SNEGSKA (reference sequence). The CDR3 coding sequence is TGCAGTGCGGCCGGGACCCCAGAGGGAGAGACCCAGTACTCC. It specifies CSAAGTPEGETQYS.